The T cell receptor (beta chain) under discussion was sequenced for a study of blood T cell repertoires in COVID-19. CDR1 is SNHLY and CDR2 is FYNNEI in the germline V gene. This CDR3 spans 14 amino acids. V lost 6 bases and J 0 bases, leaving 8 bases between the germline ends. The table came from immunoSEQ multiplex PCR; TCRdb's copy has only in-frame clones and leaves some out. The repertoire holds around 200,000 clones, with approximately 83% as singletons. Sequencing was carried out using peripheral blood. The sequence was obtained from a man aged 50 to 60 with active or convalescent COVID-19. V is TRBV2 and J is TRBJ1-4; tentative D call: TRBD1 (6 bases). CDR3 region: CASRPGATNEKLFF. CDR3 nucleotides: TGTGCCAGCAGGCCAGGGGCAACTAATGAAAAACTGTTTTTT. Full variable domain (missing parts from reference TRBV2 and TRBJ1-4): EPEVTQTPSHQVTQMGQEVILRCVPISNHLYFYWYRQILGQKVEFLVSFYNNEISEKSEIFDDQFSVERPDGSNFTLKIRSTKLEDSAMYFCASRPGATNEKLFFGSGTQLSVL.